Shown below are 7 T cell receptor beta chains from a single sample sequenced in a study of cytotoxic CD8 clonotypes in ibrutinib-treated CLL. Only in-frame clones appear in the TCRdb table, and some are missing; sequencing was by immunoSEQ multiplex PCR. Here the sample spans some 29,000 clones, around three fifths being singletons. Sequencing used PBMCs, obtained before ibrutinib treatment. These receptors were collected from a human donor with chronic lymphocytic leukemia.

CDR3 coding DNA: TGTGCCAGCAGTGAAGGTCCTCCATCTGATACGCAGTATTTT. Protein product: CASSEGPPSDTQYF. The chain recombines TRBV6-1 with TRBJ2-3; no definite D call. CDR1 and CDR2 from the germline V gene are MNHNS and SASEGT. Trimming removed 1 base at V and 6 bases at J, with 11 bases between. The CDR3 covers 14 residues.

This clone was seen once. V and J are TRBV5-1 and TRBJ1-4; tentatively, D is TRBD1 (5 bases). V was cut by 0 bases and J by 3 bases, with 15 bases left in between. The germline CDR1 and CDR2 sequences are SGHRS and YFSETQ. CDR3 length equals 17 residues. CDR3: CASSLGGTGPPNEKLFF. The CDR3 DNA reads TGCGCCAGCAGCTTGGGGGGTACAGGACCTCCTAATGAAAAACTGTTTTTT.

The CDR3 sequence is CASSLDFQETQYF. The CDR3 region has the DNA TGTGCCAGCAGCTTGGACTTCCAAGAGACCCAGTACTTC. The chain combines TRBV7-9 with TRBJ2-5, with D possibly being TRBD2 (5 bases). V lost 3 bases and J 1 base, leaving 6 bases between the germline ends. From germline, CDR1 is SEHNR and CDR2 FQNEAQ (reference sequence). The CDR3 runs to 13 residues.

The rearrangement uses TRBV30 and TRBJ1-4, with D possibly matching TRBD1 (5 bases). V dropped 1 base and J dropped 7 bases, with 10 bases sitting between them. This CDR3 is 13 amino acids long. Germline loops: CDR1 GTSNPN, CDR2 SVGIG (reference sequence). The CDR3 is CAWSGQGGEKLFF. The CDR3 bases are TGTGCCTGGAGTGGGCAGGGTGGTGAAAAACTGTTTTTT.

The chain recombines TRBV6-1 with TRBJ1-5; perhaps TRBD1 as D (6 bases). CDR1 is MNHNS and CDR2 is SASEGT in the germline V gene. Trimming removed 0 bases at V and 6 bases at J, with 18 bases between. This CDR3 is built from 17 residues. The CDR3 spells CASSEAEWEGVLQPQHF. The CDR3 coding sequence is TGTGCCAGCAGTGAAGCCGAGTGGGAGGGGGTGCTTCAGCCCCAGCATTTT.

The chain has TRBV7-6 and TRBJ2-3; D uncertain. CDR1 is SGHVS, CDR2 FNYEAQ, per germline. This CDR3 comprises 16 residues. The V and J ends lost 0 bases and 1 base respectively, with 11 bases between them. The CDR3 DNA reads TGTGCCAGCAGCTTAGCGTCCAGGCGAGGCACAGATACGCAGTATTTT. Its translation is CASSLASRRGTDTQYF.

This chain connects TRBV30 to TRBJ1-4; 9 bases fit TRBD1. Germline V lookup: CDR1 GTSNPN, CDR2 SVGIG (reference sequence). This CDR3 is built from 17 residues. Trimming took 4 bases from V and 0 from J; bases not matched to a gene: 9. The chain's CDR3 is CAWNSGTGFATNEKLFF. CDR3 nucleotide sequence: TGTGCCTGGAATTCCGGGACAGGGTTTGCAACTAATGAAAAACTGTTTTTT.